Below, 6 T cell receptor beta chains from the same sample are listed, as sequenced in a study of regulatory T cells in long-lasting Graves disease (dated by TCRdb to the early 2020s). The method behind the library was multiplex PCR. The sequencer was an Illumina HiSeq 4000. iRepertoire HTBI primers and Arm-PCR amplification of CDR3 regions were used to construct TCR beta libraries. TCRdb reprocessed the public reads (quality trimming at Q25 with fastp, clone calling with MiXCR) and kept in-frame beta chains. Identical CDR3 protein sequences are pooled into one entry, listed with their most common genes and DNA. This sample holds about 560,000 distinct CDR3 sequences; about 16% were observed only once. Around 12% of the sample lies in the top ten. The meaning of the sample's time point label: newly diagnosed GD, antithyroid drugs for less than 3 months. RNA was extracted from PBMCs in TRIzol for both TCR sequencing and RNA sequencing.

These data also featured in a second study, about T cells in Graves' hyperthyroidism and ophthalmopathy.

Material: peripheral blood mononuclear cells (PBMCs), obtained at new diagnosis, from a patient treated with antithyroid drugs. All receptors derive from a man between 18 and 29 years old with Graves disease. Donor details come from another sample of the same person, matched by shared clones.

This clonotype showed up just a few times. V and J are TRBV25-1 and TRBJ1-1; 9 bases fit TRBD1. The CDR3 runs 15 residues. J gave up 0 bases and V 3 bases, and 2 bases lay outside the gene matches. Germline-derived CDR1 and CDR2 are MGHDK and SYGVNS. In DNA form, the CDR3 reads TGTGCCAGCAGTGAGGACAGGGGACTGAACACTGAAGCTTTCTTT. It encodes CASSEDRGLNTEAFF.

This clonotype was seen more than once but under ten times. The chain's CDR3 is CASSRPRGPTTDTQYF. The CDR3 bases are TGTGCCAGCAGCCGACCACGGGGCCCTACGACAGATACGCAGTATTTT. The rearrangement uses TRBV7-6 and TRBJ2-3; the D gene could be TRBD1 or TRBD2 (5 bases each). The V gene's germline CDR1 is SGHVS and CDR2 FNYEAQ. The CDR3 extends over 16 amino acids. V was shortened by 5 bases and J by 3 bases, with 18 bases between the two germline ends.

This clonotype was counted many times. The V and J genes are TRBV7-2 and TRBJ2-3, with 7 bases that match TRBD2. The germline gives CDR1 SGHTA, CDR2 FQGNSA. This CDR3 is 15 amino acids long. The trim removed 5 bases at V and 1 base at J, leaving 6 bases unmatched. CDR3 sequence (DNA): TGTGCCAGCAGCCCCAGCGGGGTGGGCACAGATACGCAGTATTTT. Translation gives CASSPSGVGTDTQYF. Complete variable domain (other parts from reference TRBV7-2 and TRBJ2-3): GAGVSQSPSNKVTEKGKDVELRCDPISGHTALYWYRQSLGQGLEFLIYFQGNSAPDKSGLPSDRFSAERTGGSVSTLTIQRTQQEDSAVYLCASSPSGVGTDTQYFGPGTRLTVL.

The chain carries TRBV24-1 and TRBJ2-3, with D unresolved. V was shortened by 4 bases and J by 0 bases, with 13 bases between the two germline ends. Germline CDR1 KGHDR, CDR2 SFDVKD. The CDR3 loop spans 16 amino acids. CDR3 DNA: TGTGCCACCAGTGACGTAAGGACGGATAGCACAGATACGCAGTATTTT. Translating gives CATSDVRTDSTDTQYF.

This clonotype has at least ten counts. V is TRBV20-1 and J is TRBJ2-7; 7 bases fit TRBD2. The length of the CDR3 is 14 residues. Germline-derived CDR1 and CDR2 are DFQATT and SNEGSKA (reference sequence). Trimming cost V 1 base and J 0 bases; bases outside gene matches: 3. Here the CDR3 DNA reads TGCAGTGCTAGAGTTCTAGCGGACTCCTACGAGCAGTACTTC. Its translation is CSARVLADSYEQYF.

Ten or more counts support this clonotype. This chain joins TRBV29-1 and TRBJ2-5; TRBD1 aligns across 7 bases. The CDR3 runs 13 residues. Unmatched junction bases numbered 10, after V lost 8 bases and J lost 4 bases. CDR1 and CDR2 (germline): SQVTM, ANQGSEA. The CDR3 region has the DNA TGCAGCCCACTCGACAGGGATACAGAGACCCAGTACTTC. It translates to CSPLDRDTETQYF. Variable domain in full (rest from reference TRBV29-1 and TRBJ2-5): SAVISQKPSRDICQRGTSLTIQCQVDSQVTMMFWYRQQPGQSLTLIATANQGSEATYESGFVIDKFPISRPNLTFSTLTVSNMSPEDSSIYLCSPLDRDTETQYFGPGTRLLVL.